Shown below are 16 T cell receptor beta chains from a single sample sequenced in a study of CD4 and CD8 cells across lung adenocarcinoma regions. TCRdb re-called the PCR reads with MiXCR, one entry per CDR3 protein. The repertoire holds around 20,000 distinct CDR3 sequences, with around half as singletons. Sequencing was carried out using CD8+ T cells from the center of a lung tumor. These receptors came from a female donor with lung adenocarcinoma. The CD4 and CD8 labels of this study may be unreliable.

The V gene is TRBV6-1, the J gene TRBJ2-3; 8 bases align to TRBD2. The CDR3 extends over 15 amino acids. V trimming: 6 bases; J trimming: 2 bases; junction bases outside the gene matches: 7. In germline, CDR1 is MNHNS, CDR2 SASEGT. CDR3 bases: TGTGCCAGCAGGCAGGCGGGGGGTTCCACAGATACGCAGTATTTT. Residues: CASRQAGGSTDTQYF.

The chain is built from TRBV24-1 and TRBJ2-5; no definite D call. This CDR3 has 13 amino acids. Germline assignment: CDR1 KGHDR and CDR2 SFDVKD. V lost 3 bases to trimming and J lost 4 bases, with 8 bases between them. The CDR3 nucleotides are TGTGCCACCAGTGATCCGATCGTAGAGACCCAGTACTTC. Its translation is CATSDPIVETQYF.

This clonotype was recorded a few times. The chain recombines TRBV6-1 with TRBJ1-1; 10 positions agree with TRBD1. V trimming: 0 bases; J trimming: 10 bases; junction bases outside the gene matches: 5. The CDR3 consists of 14 residues. Looked up from germline, CDR1 is MNHNS and CDR2 is SASEGT. CDR3: CASSEALGDRGAFF. CDR3 bases: TGTGCCAGCAGTGAAGCTTTGGGGGACAGGGGAGCTTTCTTT.

As regards this clonotype: Sequence at one end of the junction differs from germline and may be a read error. V gene TRBV10-2 combines with J gene TRBJ2-4, with 8 bases lining up with TRBD2. The J call may be faulty, since TRBJ2-1 better matches the DNA end. The CDR3 contains 14 residues. CDR1 and CDR2 (germline): WSHSY, SAAADI. CDR3 amino acids: CAGSGSGGGDTQFF. CDR3 coding DNA: TGCGCCGGCAGCGGGAGCGGTGGCGGAGATACCCAGTTCTTC.

In its sample, this clonotype was seen once. One end of the junction does not line up with germline, which may come from a read error. The chain has TRBV27 and TRBJ2-3; 8 bases are shared with TRBD2. The germline CDR1 and CDR2 sequences are MNHEY and SMNVEV (reference sequence). This CDR3 has 14 residues. DNA of the CDR3: TGTGCCAGCCGGGGGGGCCGTAGCACAGAGACCCAGTACTTT. Translating gives CASRGGRSTETQYF.

This clonotype was seen only a few times. The rearrangement links TRBV6-1 to TRBJ2-1, with D perhaps TRBD2 (6 bases). The end of the DNA aligns better with TRBJ2-7, so the J call may be wrong. Germline-derived CDR1 and CDR2 are MNHNS and SASEGT. This CDR3 region has 15 residues. In DNA form, the CDR3 reads TGTGCCAGCAGTCCGGGACTCGAACGTACCTACGAGCAGTACTTC. Encoded protein: CASSPGLERTYEQYF.

The count of this clonotype is one. The genes are TRBV6-1 and TRBJ2-1, with D uncertain. Between the trimmed V and J ends, which lost 3 bases and 12 bases, there was a span of 0 bases. CDR3 length equals 8 residues. CDR1 and CDR2 from the germline V gene are MNHNS and SASEGT. The CDR3 DNA reads TGTGCCAGCAGTGAGCAGTTCTTC. Residues: CASSEQFF.

On this clonotype itself: Since the CDR3 does not end with the conserved phenylalanine or tryptophan, this likely comes from a read error. The chain is built from TRBV27 and TRBJ2-5, with 10 bases that match TRBD1. The germline V gene has CDR1 MNHEY and CDR2 SMNVEV (reference sequence). This CDR3 has 15 amino acids. Unmatched junction bases numbered 13, after V lost 4 bases and J lost 11 bases. This CDR3 is CASSSDRGYGEAQYV. The CDR3 nucleotides are TGTGCCAGCAGTTCGGACAGGGGGTATGGCGAGGCGCAGTACGTC.

This clonotype was detected ten times or more. This chain links TRBV10-2 with TRBJ1-2; no definite D call. With 3 bases removed from V and 2 bases from J, the gap between germline ends came to 4 bases. The CDR3 contains 12 residues. The germline CDR1 and CDR2 sequences are WSHSY and SAAADI. CDR3 residues: CASSDQNYGYTF. The CDR3 DNA reads as TGCGCCAGCAGTGATCAGAACTATGGCTACACCTTC.

In this sample, this clonotype turned up a few times. The rearrangement uses TRBV5-1 and TRBJ2-5; D is ambiguous. The CDR3 extends over 12 amino acids. V gave up 0 bases and J gave up 2 bases, with 2 bases separating them. Germline V gives CDR1 SGHRS, CDR2 YFSETQ. This chain's CDR3 is CASSLEQETQYF. The CDR3 nucleotides read TGCGCCAGCAGCTTGGAGCAAGAGACCCAGTACTTC.

The rearrangement joins TRBV6-1 to TRBJ2-5; D unclear. With 3 bases removed from V and 5 bases from J, the gap between germline ends came to 13 bases. This CDR3 spans 14 amino acids. Germline-derived CDR1 and CDR2 are MNHNS and SASEGT. CDR3: CASSDIVQTETQYF. For the CDR3, the DNA is TGTGCCAGCAGTGATATCGTTCAGACTGAGACCCAGTACTTC.

This clonotype was counted between two and nine times. The chain couples TRBV6-5 to TRBJ2-3; 7 bases are shared with TRBD1. V shed 2 bases, J shed 0 bases, and the junction held 8 bases outside the gene matches. Germline CDR1 reads MNHEY; CDR2 reads SVGAGI. This CDR3 spans 17 amino acids. DNA for the CDR3: TGTGCCAGCAGTTACGCCTCAGGGGGATCAAGCACAGATACGCAGTATTTT. This translates into CASSYASGGSSTDTQYF.

The chain joins TRBV27 to TRBJ2-4, with D unresolved. The V gene lost 9 bases and the J gene lost 8 bases, with 11 bases spanning the gap. Germline V lookup: CDR1 MNHEY, CDR2 SMNVEV (reference sequence). The CDR3 covers 11 residues. The CDR3 loop is CARGPQDIQYF. The CDR3 DNA reads TGTGCCAGGGGTCCCCAAGACATTCAGTACTTC.

In the case of this clonotype: An end of the junction does not agree with germline; a read error may underlie this. The chain has TRBV6-1 and TRBJ2-3; TRBD1 is a possible D gene (6 bases). Germline V lookup: CDR1 MNHNS, CDR2 SASEGT. This CDR3 region has 12 residues. CDR3 bases: TGTGCGGGCAGGGGAGCGAAGAATACGCAGTACTTT. Amino acids: CAGRGAKNTQYF.

The V gene is TRBV11-2, the J gene TRBJ2-5; TRBD2 is a possible D gene (5 bases). Germline assignment: CDR1 SGHAT and CDR2 FQNNGV. This CDR3 is 14 amino acids long. The V gene lost 2 bases and the J gene lost 2 bases, with 9 bases spanning the gap. CDR3 nucleotides: TGTGCCAGCAGCTTACCGTGGGAGCAAGAGACCCAGTACTTC. Translating gives CASSLPWEQETQYF.

The V gene is TRBV10-3, the J gene TRBJ2-4; weak D call: TRBD2 (6 bases). This CDR3 has 15 amino acids. The germline V gene has CDR1 ENHRY and CDR2 SYGVKD. DNA of the CDR3: TGTGGCGCGGGGCGTGGTGGCGGAACCCAAAACATTCAGTACTTC. This sequence encodes CGAGRGGGTQNIQYF.